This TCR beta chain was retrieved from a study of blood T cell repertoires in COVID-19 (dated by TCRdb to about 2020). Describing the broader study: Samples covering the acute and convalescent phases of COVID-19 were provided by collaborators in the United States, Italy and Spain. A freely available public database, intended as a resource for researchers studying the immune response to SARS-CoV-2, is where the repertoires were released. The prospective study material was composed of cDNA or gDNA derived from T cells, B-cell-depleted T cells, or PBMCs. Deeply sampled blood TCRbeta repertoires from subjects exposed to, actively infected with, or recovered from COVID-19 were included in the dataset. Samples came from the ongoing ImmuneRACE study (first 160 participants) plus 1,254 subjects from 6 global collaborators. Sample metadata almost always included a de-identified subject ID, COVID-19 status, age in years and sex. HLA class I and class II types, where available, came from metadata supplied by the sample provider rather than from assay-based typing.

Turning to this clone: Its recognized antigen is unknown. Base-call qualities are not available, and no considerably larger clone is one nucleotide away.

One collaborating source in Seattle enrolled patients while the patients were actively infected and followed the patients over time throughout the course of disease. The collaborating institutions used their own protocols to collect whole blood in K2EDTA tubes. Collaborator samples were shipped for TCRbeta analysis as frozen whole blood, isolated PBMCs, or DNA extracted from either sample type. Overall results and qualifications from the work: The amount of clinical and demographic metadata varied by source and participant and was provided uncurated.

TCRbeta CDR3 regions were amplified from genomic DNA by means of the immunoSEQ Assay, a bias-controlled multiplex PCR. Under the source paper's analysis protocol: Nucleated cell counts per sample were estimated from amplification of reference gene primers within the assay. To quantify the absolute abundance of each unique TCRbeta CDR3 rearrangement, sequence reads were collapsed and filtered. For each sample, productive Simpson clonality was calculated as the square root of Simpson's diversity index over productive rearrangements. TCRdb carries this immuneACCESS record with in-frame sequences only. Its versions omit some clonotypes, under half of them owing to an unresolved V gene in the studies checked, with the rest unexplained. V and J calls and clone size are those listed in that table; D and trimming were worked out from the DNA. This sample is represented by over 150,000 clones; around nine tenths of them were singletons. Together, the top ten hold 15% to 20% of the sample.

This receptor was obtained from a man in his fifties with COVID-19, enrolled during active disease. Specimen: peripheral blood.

For the CDR3, the sequence is CASSGGTGVNYGYTF. Read as DNA, the sequence is TGCGCCAGCAGCGGCGGGACAGGGGTTAACTATGGCTACACCTTC. The rearranged segments are TRBV5-1 and TRBJ1-2, and 10 junction bases match TRBD1. The CDR3 spans 15 residues, from the cysteine through the phenylalanine. The kept DNA is CDR3 alone, 45 bases in frame from the first base. Looking up the germline V gene yields CDR1 SGHRS and CDR2 YFSETQ. Clipping removes 4 bases from V and 1 base from J, with 4 as the unmatched junction base count.